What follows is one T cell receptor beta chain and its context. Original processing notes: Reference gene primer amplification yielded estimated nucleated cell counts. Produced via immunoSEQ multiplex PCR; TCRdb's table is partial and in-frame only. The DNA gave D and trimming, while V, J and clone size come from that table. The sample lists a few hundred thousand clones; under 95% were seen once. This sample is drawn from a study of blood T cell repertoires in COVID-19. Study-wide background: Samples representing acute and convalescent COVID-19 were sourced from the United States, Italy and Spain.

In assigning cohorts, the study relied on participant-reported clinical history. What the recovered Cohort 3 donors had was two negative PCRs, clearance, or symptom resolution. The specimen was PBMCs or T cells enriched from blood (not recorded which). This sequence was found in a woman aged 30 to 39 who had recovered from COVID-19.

This CDR3 is CSAKEFTSGNGELFF. CDR3 sequence (DNA): TGCAGCGCCAAAGAATTTACTAGCGGGAATGGGGAGCTGTTTTTT. The rearrangement uses TRBV29-1 and TRBJ2-2; 10 bases line up with TRBD2. The V segment lost 7 bases and the J segment 8 bases; nucleotides outside the gene matches: 13. CDR3 length: 15 residues. Looked up from germline, CDR1 is SQVTM and CDR2 is ANQGSEA.